Below, 3 T cell receptor beta chains from the same sample are listed, as sequenced in a study of blood T cell repertoires in COVID-19. Only in-frame clones appear in the TCRdb table, and some are missing; sequencing was by immunoSEQ multiplex PCR. The table shows some 150,000 clones, with roughly 90% occurring only once. Sequences were obtained from peripheral blood. The source of these receptors is a woman in her sixties with active or convalescent COVID-19.

The gene calls are TRBV24-1 and TRBJ2-3; TRBD2 agrees at 11 bases. CDR1 is KGHDR and CDR2 is SFDVKD in the germline V gene. Germline trimming cut 1 base from V and 7 bases from J; bases unmatched to any gene: 3. The length of the CDR3 is 15 residues. The CDR3 loop reads CATSDFTSGGYTQYF. The CDR3 DNA reads TGTGCCACCAGTGATTTCACTAGCGGGGGATATACGCAGTATTTT.

This rearrangement joins TRBV5-4 to TRBJ2-7; TRBD1 matches 7 bases. The V gene's germline CDR1 is SGHNT and CDR2 YYREEE (reference sequence). Germline trimming cut 7 bases from V and 0 bases from J; bases unmatched to any gene: 7. This CDR3 spans 14 amino acids. This chain's CDR3 is CASRRNRGSYEQYF. CDR3 DNA: TGTGCCAGCCGACGGAACAGGGGCTCCTACGAGCAGTACTTC.

In this sample, this clone turned up once. The V and J genes are TRBV7-8 and TRBJ1-1, with 8 bases identical to TRBD1. V was pared by 3 bases and J by 0 bases, with 6 bases of the junction left unmatched. This CDR3 contains 16 residues. Germline V gene data show CDR1 as SGHVS and CDR2 as FQNEAQ. CDR3 bases: TGTGCCAGCAGCTTGGGGAGGACAGGGATGAACACTGAAGCTTTCTTT. Translating gives CASSLGRTGMNTEAFF.